Listed below are T cell receptor beta chains from one sample, sequenced in a study of vaccination effects on CD4 cells after COVID-19. TCRdb's table, derived via immunoSEQ multiplex PCR, lists solely in-frame clones and lacks some. The profile shows tens of thousands of clones, 65% to 80% of them singletons. These receptors' targets are unknown. The input for sequencing was CD4+ T cells from PBMCs cultured without peptide, taken before COVID-19 vaccination. Source of these receptors: a human donor who received a COVID-19 vaccine. CDR3s include the opening cysteine and the closing phenylalanine or tryptophan.

V gene: TRBV6-5
CDR3 protein: CASSFGQGDYEQYF

V gene: TRBV5-4
CDR3 protein: CASSSLDRGQDSPLHF

V gene: TRBV12-3/TRBV12-4
CDR3 protein: CASSLSQGRKLFF

V gene: TRBV18
CDR3 protein: CASSFQGRDTIYF

V gene: TRBV3-1/TRBV3-2
CDR3 protein: CASSQDRWDRSYEQYF

V gene: TRBV6-5
CDR3 protein: CASTSGPEAFF

V gene: TRBV7-8
CDR3 protein: CASFSRGGADTQYF

V gene: TRBV5-6
CDR3 protein: CASSLPPGALHF

V gene: TRBV7-6
CDR3 protein: CASSSRDRGYEQYF

V gene: TRBV4-3
CDR3 protein: CASSQDTHQEAFF

V gene: TRBV6-1
CDR3 protein: CASSDWHMNTEAFF

V gene: TRBV6-6
CDR3 protein: CASSGGTVPGTGELFF

V gene: TRBV4-1
CDR3 protein: CASSQVGTSNYEQYF

V gene: TRBV5-5
CDR3 protein: CASSPSGAVSYREQFF

V gene: TRBV3-1/TRBV3-2
CDR3 protein: CASSLGQGADGYTF

V gene: TRBV6-1
CDR3 protein: CASSVTSGMGVRTDTQYF

V gene: TRBV6-5
CDR3 protein: CASSYSFREQVAFF

V gene: TRBV30
CDR3 protein: CAWSATGNQPQHF

V gene: TRBV5-6
CDR3 protein: CASSYPRTSGGASEQFF

V gene: TRBV5-1
CDR3 protein: CASTPGGGGLNEQFF

V gene: TRBV19
CDR3 protein: CASSISVAVSYEQYF

V gene: TRBV28
CDR3 protein: CASSLFGGAGENYEQYF

V gene: TRBV2
CDR3 protein: CASSQRVPGELFF

V gene: TRBV2
CDR3 protein: CASSVGGRSGSYNEQFF

V gene: TRBV19
CDR3 protein: CVSSDIGTDTQYF

V gene: TRBV6-5
CDR3 protein: CASSYSEAGANVLTF

V gene: TRBV10-3
CDR3 protein: CAISLTSGTYHEQFF

V gene: TRBV7-2
CDR3 protein: CASSGVSGETQYF

V gene: TRBV10-3
CDR3 protein: CAISESGGTNEKLFF

V gene: TRBV5-1
CDR3 protein: CASSLALGTLGNEQFF

V gene: TRBV7-7
CDR3 protein: CASSSGVGTSNTGELFF

V gene: TRBV5-4
CDR3 protein: CASSSPGQGIYEQFF

V gene: TRBV24-1
CDR3 protein: CATSLSVSGGELFF

V gene: TRBV14
CDR3 protein: CASSLITHYGYTF

V gene: TRBV6-2/TRBV6-3
CDR3 protein: CASSWGGVISSYNEQFF

V gene: TRBV6-1
CDR3 protein: CASSEVLAGGLDTQYF

V gene: TRBV21-1
CDR3 protein: CASSKMGRGRGNQPQHF

V gene: TRBV5-4
CDR3 protein: CASSPWTRRDNEQFF

V gene: TRBV5-5
CDR3 protein: CASSLASGQLSPYEQYF

V gene: TRBV18
CDR3 protein: CASSPSEGGWDIQYF

V gene: TRBV5-4
CDR3 protein: CASSPIGARELFF

V gene: TRBV13
CDR3 protein: CASSREGGTEAFF

V gene: TRBV19
CDR3 protein: CASSLGQGRQETQYF

V gene: TRBV5-1
CDR3 protein: CASSVGTGDQPQHF

V gene: TRBV4-1
CDR3 protein: CASSQDPSGRGGVQYF